The 29 T cell receptor beta chains presented below share a single source sample, sequenced in a study of blood T cell repertoires in COVID-19. The data were produced by immunoSEQ multiplex PCR, yet TCRdb's version contains in-frame clones alone and is incomplete. The sample has approximately 60,000 clones; around 86% are singletons. Sequenced material: peripheral blood. All receptors come from a man between 45 and 60 years old with active COVID-19.

The chain joins TRBV10-1 to TRBJ1-2; D remains unclear. This CDR3 region has 13 residues. Germline V CDR1 and CDR2: WNHNN, SYGVQD (reference sequence). V lost 2 bases and J 2 bases, leaving 6 bases between the germline ends. The CDR3: CASSEAVNYGYTF. CDR3 sequence (DNA): TGCGCCAGCAGTGAGGCAGTGAACTATGGCTACACCTTC.

V and J are TRBV18 and TRBJ1-3; D is possibly TRBD1 (6 bases). The CDR3 is 16 amino acids. The V gene lost 2 bases and the J gene lost 11 bases, with 22 bases spanning the gap. Germline V gives CDR1 KGHSH, CDR2 LQKENI. The CDR3 region has the DNA TGTGCCAGCTCACCAAGGACAGCCCGATCCGAGGACTCCATATATTTT. This sequence encodes CASSPRTARSEDSIYF. Combining the CDR3 with reference TRBV18 and TRBJ1-3 gives the whole variable domain NAGVMQNPRHLVRRRGQEARLRCSPMKGHSHVYWYRQLPEEGLKFMVYLQKENIIDESGMPKERFSAEFPKEGPSILRIQQVVRGDSAAYFCASSPRTARSEDSIYFGEGSWLTVV.

This chain's CDR3 is CASSPQGAGANVLTF. The DNA for the CDR3 is TGTGCCAGCAGCCCACAGGGGGCAGGGGCCAACGTCCTGACTTTC. This sequence joins TRBV9 and TRBJ2-6, with TRBD1 matching over 9 bases. Germline CDR1 reads SGDLS; CDR2 reads YYNGEE. The ends lost 4 bases at V and 4 bases at J; junction bases unmatched: 3. The CDR3 is made up of 15 amino acids.

This clone has a handful of counts. The V call is TRBV6-6, the J call TRBJ1-4; no definite D call. There are 12 residues in the CDR3. Deletions cut 8 bases from V and 3 bases from J, with 7 bases between. In germline, CDR1 is MNHNY, CDR2 SVGAGI (reference sequence). In DNA form, the CDR3 reads TGTGCCAGCCGGGTCCCTAATGAAAAACTGTTTTTT. Translating gives CASRVPNEKLFF.

The rearrangement uses TRBV27 and TRBJ2-2; D may be TRBD1 (5 bases). Trimming stripped 5 bases from V and 4 bases from J, with 14 bases between. The V gene's germline CDR1 is MNHEY and CDR2 SMNVEV (reference sequence). The CDR3 covers 15 residues. CDR3: CASSVIAGSTGELFF. CDR3 sequence (DNA): TGTGCCAGCAGTGTAATAGCAGGGTCCACCGGGGAGCTGTTTTTT.

The chain combines TRBV6-5 with TRBJ1-2; D possibly corresponds to TRBD1 (5 bases). Germline values: CDR1 MNHEY, CDR2 SVGAGI. CDR3 size: 11 residues. V was shortened by 5 bases and J by 8 bases, with 9 bases between the two germline ends. The CDR3 sequence is CASSKEGGYTF. The CDR3 nucleotides read TGTGCCAGCAGTAAGGAGGGGGGCTACACCTTC.

A few counts support this clone. This sequence joins TRBV9 and TRBJ1-1; 8 bases map to TRBD1. Germline assignment: CDR1 SGDLS and CDR2 YYNGEE. Losses at the gene ends were 3 bases for V and 1 base for J; bases not matched to a gene: 8. CDR3 length: 16 amino acids. CDR3 nucleotides: TGTGCCAGCAGCGCCTTCCAGGGGGCAAAGAACACTGAAGCTTTCTTT. Protein: CASSAFQGAKNTEAFF.

The chain uses TRBV11-2 and TRBJ1-2; TRBD1 aligns across 8 bases. This CDR3 has 18 residues. After removal of 5 bases from V and 4 bases from J, the junction contained 18 bases not matched to a gene. Per germline, CDR1 SGHAT and CDR2 FQNNGV. The CDR3 here is CASSRVDRGRQGFYGYTF. The CDR3 DNA reads as TGTGCCAGCAGCCGCGTAGATCGTGGTAGACAGGGGTTCTATGGCTACACCTTC. Together with reference TRBV11-2 and TRBJ1-2, the CDR3 gives the full variable domain: EAGVAQSPRYKIIEKRQSVAFWCNPISGHATLYWYQQILGQGPKLLIQFQNNGVVDDSQLPKDRFSAERLKGVDSTLKIQPAKLEDSAVYLCASSRVDRGRQGFYGYTFGSGTRLTVV.

This clone was seen only once. The chain has TRBV19 and TRBJ2-2, with 11 bases aligning to TRBD2. The CDR3 consists of 17 residues. The J segment lost 2 bases and the V segment lost 5 bases, leaving 7 bases of the junction unmatched. Germline V CDR1 and CDR2: LNHDA, SQIVND (reference sequence). The CDR3: CASSLSGTSGNTGELFF. CDR3 sequence (DNA): TGTGCCAGTAGTCTATCAGGGACTAGCGGTAACACCGGGGAGCTGTTTTTT.

This clone was picked up a small number of times. The V call is TRBV7-9, the J call TRBJ1-1; D ambiguous. Looked up from germline, CDR1 is SEHNR and CDR2 is FQNEAQ (reference sequence). The ends were cut back, 5 bases at V and 1 base at J, with 11 bases in the middle. The CDR3 runs 14 residues. CDR3 region: CASSPYNRNTEAFF. In nucleotides, the CDR3 is TGTGCCAGCAGCCCATACAATCGGAACACTGAAGCTTTCTTT.

The genes are TRBV28 and TRBJ1-4; tentatively, D is TRBD1 (6 bases). The CDR3 is 14 amino acids. Germline V gene sequence: CDR1 MDHEN, CDR2 SYDVKM. V was pared by 6 bases and J by 8 bases, with 16 bases between. CDR3 sequence (DNA): TGTGCCAGCAGCCACCCAGGGGTGGTGGAAAAACTGTTTTTT. It yields the protein CASSHPGVVEKLFF. Looking up the rest from reference TRBV28 and TRBJ1-4 gives the full variable domain: DVKVTQSSRYLVKRTGEKVFLECVQDMDHENMFWYRQDPGLGLRLIYFSYDVKMKEKGDIPEGYSVSREKKERFSLILESASTNQTSMYLCASSHPGVVEKLFFGSGTQLSVL.

The CDR3 reads CASSLLAGEFGTDTQYF. In DNA form, the CDR3 reads TGTGCCAGCAGCTTGCTAGCGGGAGAATTCGGGACAGATACGCAGTATTTT. J is TRBJ2-3 and V is TRBV7-3; TRBD2 agrees at 10 bases. Per germline, CDR1 SGHTA and CDR2 FQGTGA. J gave up 3 bases and V 3 bases, and 9 bases lay outside the gene matches. The CDR3 is 17 amino acids.

CDR3 sequence: CASSWGFLRGVNQETQYF. Here the CDR3 DNA reads TGTGCCAGCAGCTGGGGGTTCCTCAGGGGGGTCAACCAAGAGACCCAGTACTTC. This chain links TRBV7-8 with TRBJ2-5; D is possibly TRBD1 (7 bases). The CDR3 is made up of 18 amino acids. Germline V lookup: CDR1 SGHVS, CDR2 FQNEAQ. Between the trimmed V and J ends, which lost 4 bases and 0 bases, there was a span of 21 bases.

The gene calls are TRBV4-2 and TRBJ2-1; TRBD2 matches 12 bases. V gave up 5 bases and J gave up 8 bases; unmatched junction bases: 10. CDR3 length: 16 amino acids. CDR1 and CDR2 from the germline V gene are LGHNA and YNFKEQ. The CDR3 sequence: CASSSLSSGGADEQFF. The CDR3 DNA is TGTGCCAGCAGCTCCCTTTCTAGCGGGGGGGCCGATGAGCAGTTCTTC.

Only one count was recorded for this clone. V usage is TRBV7-3 and J usage is TRBJ2-1; 8 bases map to TRBD2. Unmatched junction bases numbered 15, after V lost 4 bases and J lost 7 bases. In germline, CDR1 is SGHTA, CDR2 FQGTGA. The CDR3 extends over 17 amino acids. CDR3 coding DNA: TGTGCCAGCAGCTCCCAACCACCCGGGACTAGGAGGAATGAGCAGTTCTTC. As protein: CASSSQPPGTRRNEQFF.

The chain carries TRBV19 and TRBJ2-7; 10 bases map to TRBD1. CDR1 and CDR2 (germline): LNHDA, SQIVND (reference sequence). The V and J ends lost 5 bases and 1 base, in that order; junction bases with no gene match: 17. The CDR3 has 19 residues. CDR3 region: CASSSGTGARLFGSYEQYF. The CDR3 region has the DNA TGTGCCAGTAGTTCGGGGACAGGGGCGAGGCTCTTTGGATCCTACGAGCAGTACTTC.

This clone was detected only once. The chain links TRBV5-4 to TRBJ2-2, with a tentative D call TRBD1 (6 bases). Germline V lookup: CDR1 SGHNT, CDR2 YYREEE (reference sequence). V lost 4 bases and J 7 bases, leaving 20 bases between the germline ends. This CDR3 has 16 amino acids. The CDR3: CASSRTGMALNGELFF. The CDR3 nucleotides read TGTGCCAGCAGCCGAACAGGGATGGCCCTTAACGGGGAGCTGTTTTTT.

The chain couples TRBV2 to TRBJ1-6; D perhaps matches TRBD1 (5 bases). Trimming took 4 bases from V and 9 from J, leaving 13 bases between them. The CDR3 loop spans 14 amino acids. The germline V gene encodes CDR1 SNHLY and CDR2 FYNNEI. The CDR3 DNA reads TGTGCCAGCAGTGGGGGGGAAGCGCGTTCACCCCTCCACTTT. Its protein product is CASSGGEARSPLHF.

This chain links TRBV6-5 with TRBJ1-2, with D tentatively TRBD1 (5 bases). The CDR3 covers 14 residues. The germline V gene encodes CDR1 MNHEY and CDR2 SVGAGI. V lost 6 bases and J 6 bases, leaving 17 bases between the germline ends. The CDR3 bases are TGTGCCAGCAGCCGAGCTTTCGACAGAGATGGCTACACCTTC. Translating it yields CASSRAFDRDGYTF.

The genes are TRBV7-8 and TRBJ2-6; D might be TRBD2 (5 bases). Trimming took 0 bases from V and 4 from J, leaving 10 bases between them. The germline V gene encodes CDR1 SGHVS and CDR2 FQNEAQ. The CDR3 is 16 amino acids. As DNA, the CDR3 is TGTGCCAGCAGCTTAGCAGGCCGGAGGGGGGCCAACGTCCTGACTTTC. Its translation: CASSLAGRRGANVLTF.

V and J are TRBV6-8 and TRBJ2-7, with a possible D match to TRBD1 (6 bases). V lost 5 bases and J lost 0, with 23 bases in between. Germline assignment: CDR1 MNHGY and CDR2 SAAAGT. This CDR3 is built from 18 residues. CDR3 nucleotide sequence: TGTGCCAGCAGTACCCCCCTAAAATGCCAGGGGATCTCCTACGAGCAGTACTTC. Translating it yields CASSTPLKCQGISYEQYF.

The chain has TRBV29-1 and TRBJ1-2; no reliable D call. V dropped 3 bases and J dropped 3 bases, with 11 bases sitting between them. The germline V gene has CDR1 SQVTM and CDR2 ANQGSEA. CDR3 length equals 13 residues. CDR3 DNA: TGCAGCGTTGAGCGGGTGGGGTACTATGGCTACACCTTC. Its translation is CSVERVGYYGYTF.

This chain uses TRBV6-5 with TRBJ2-1; D may be TRBD2 (6 bases). Germline CDR1 is MNHEY and CDR2 is SVGAGI. V was cut by 2 bases and J by 8 bases, with 16 bases left in between. CDR3 length: 15 residues. CDR3 protein: CASSYAGTSIDEQFF. The CDR3 nucleotides are TGTGCCAGCAGTTACGCCGGGACTTCCATCGATGAGCAGTTCTTC.

V is TRBV3-1 (or the pseudogene TRBV3-2) and J is TRBJ2-1; TRBD2 matches at 8 bases. The germline V gene encodes CDR1 LGHDT and CDR2 YNNKEL (reference sequence). This CDR3 comprises 13 residues. V lost 1 base to trimming and J lost 13 bases; unmatched junction nucleotides: 6. The CDR3 here is CASSQVRAGEQFF. Written as DNA, the CDR3 is TGTGCCAGCAGCCAAGTTAGAGCGGGAGAACAGTTCTTC.

The sample holds a few counts of this clone. This sequence joins TRBV19 and TRBJ1-4; 9 bases line up with TRBD1. After removal of 3 bases from V and 6 bases from J, the junction contained 8 bases not matched to a gene. Germline CDR1 is LNHDA and CDR2 is SQIVND (reference sequence). CDR3 size: 16 residues. The CDR3 nucleotides read TGTGCCAGTAGTATCCGGTTGGGGACAGGGTATGAAAAACTGTTTTTT. This translates into CASSIRLGTGYEKLFF.

The chain recombines TRBV10-3 with TRBJ1-4; weak D call: TRBD1 (5 bases). Trimming left V 4 bases short and J 4 bases short, with 7 bases between. The CDR3 is made up of 13 amino acids. Germline loops: CDR1 ENHRY, CDR2 SYGVKD. In DNA, the CDR3 is TGTGCCATCAGTGCAGACAGTAATGAAAAACTGTTTTTT. This translates into CAISADSNEKLFF.

This clone was seen a single time. This sequence joins TRBV5-4 and TRBJ2-3; TRBD2 aligns across 11 bases. The length of the CDR3 is 16 residues. Per germline, CDR1 SGHNT and CDR2 YYREEE (reference sequence). Trimming removed 4 bases from V and 2 bases from J; junction bases left unmatched: 6. The chain's CDR3 is CASSALLAGVTDTQYF. The CDR3 DNA is TGTGCCAGCAGCGCCCTACTAGCGGGGGTCACAGATACGCAGTATTTT.

This clone was detected once. This chain joins TRBV5-5 and TRBJ2-7; TRBD2 agrees at 9 bases. CDR3 length: 16 amino acids. CDR1 is SGHKS and CDR2 is YYEKEE in the germline V gene (reference sequence). The V and J ends lost 0 bases and 0 bases, in that order; junction bases with no gene match: 4. The CDR3 region is CASSLGPSGVSYEQYF. For the CDR3, the DNA is TGTGCCAGCAGCTTGGGGCCTAGCGGGGTCTCCTACGAGCAGTACTTC. Full variable domain (missing parts from reference TRBV5-5 and TRBJ2-7): DAGVTQSPTHLIKTRGQQVTLRCSPISGHKSVSWYQQVLGQGPQFIFQYYEKEERGRGNFPDRFSARQFPNYSSELNVNALLLGDSALYLCASSLGPSGVSYEQYFGPGTRLTVT.

The sample holds one count of this clone. The chain employs TRBV5-4 and TRBJ2-3, with TRBD2 matching 10 bases. The junction had 5 bases not matched to a gene; V was cut back by 0 bases and J by 4 bases. The CDR3 contains 16 residues. The germline V gene encodes CDR1 SGHNT and CDR2 YYREEE (reference sequence). The CDR3 nucleotides read TGTGCCAGCAGCTTGGTAGCGGGAGGAGAGTCAGATACGCAGTATTTT. As protein: CASSLVAGGESDTQYF.